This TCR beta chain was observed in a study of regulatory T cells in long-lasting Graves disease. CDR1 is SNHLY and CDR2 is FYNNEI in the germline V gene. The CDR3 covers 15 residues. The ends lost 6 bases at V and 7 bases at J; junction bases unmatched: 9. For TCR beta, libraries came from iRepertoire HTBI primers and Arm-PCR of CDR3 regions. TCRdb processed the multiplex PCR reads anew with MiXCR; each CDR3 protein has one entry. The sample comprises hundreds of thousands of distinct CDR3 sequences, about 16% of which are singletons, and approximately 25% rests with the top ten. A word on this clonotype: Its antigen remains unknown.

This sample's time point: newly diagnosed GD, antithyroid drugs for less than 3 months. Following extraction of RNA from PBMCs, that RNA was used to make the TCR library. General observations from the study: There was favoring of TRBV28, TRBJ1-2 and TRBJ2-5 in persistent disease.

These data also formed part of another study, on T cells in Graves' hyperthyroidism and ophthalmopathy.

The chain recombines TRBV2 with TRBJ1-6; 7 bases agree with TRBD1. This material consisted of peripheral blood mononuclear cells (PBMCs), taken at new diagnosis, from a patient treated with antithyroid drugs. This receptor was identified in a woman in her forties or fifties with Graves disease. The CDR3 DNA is TGTGCCAGCAGCTTCAGCGGGACAGAAAATTCACCCCTCCACTTT. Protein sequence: CASSFSGTENSPLHF. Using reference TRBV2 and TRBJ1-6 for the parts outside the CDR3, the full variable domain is EPEVTQTPSHQVTQMGQEVILRCVPISNHLYFYWYRQILGQKVEFLVSFYNNEISEKSEIFDDQFSVERPDGSNFTLKIRSTKLEDSAMYFCASSFSGTENSPLHFGNGTRLTVT.